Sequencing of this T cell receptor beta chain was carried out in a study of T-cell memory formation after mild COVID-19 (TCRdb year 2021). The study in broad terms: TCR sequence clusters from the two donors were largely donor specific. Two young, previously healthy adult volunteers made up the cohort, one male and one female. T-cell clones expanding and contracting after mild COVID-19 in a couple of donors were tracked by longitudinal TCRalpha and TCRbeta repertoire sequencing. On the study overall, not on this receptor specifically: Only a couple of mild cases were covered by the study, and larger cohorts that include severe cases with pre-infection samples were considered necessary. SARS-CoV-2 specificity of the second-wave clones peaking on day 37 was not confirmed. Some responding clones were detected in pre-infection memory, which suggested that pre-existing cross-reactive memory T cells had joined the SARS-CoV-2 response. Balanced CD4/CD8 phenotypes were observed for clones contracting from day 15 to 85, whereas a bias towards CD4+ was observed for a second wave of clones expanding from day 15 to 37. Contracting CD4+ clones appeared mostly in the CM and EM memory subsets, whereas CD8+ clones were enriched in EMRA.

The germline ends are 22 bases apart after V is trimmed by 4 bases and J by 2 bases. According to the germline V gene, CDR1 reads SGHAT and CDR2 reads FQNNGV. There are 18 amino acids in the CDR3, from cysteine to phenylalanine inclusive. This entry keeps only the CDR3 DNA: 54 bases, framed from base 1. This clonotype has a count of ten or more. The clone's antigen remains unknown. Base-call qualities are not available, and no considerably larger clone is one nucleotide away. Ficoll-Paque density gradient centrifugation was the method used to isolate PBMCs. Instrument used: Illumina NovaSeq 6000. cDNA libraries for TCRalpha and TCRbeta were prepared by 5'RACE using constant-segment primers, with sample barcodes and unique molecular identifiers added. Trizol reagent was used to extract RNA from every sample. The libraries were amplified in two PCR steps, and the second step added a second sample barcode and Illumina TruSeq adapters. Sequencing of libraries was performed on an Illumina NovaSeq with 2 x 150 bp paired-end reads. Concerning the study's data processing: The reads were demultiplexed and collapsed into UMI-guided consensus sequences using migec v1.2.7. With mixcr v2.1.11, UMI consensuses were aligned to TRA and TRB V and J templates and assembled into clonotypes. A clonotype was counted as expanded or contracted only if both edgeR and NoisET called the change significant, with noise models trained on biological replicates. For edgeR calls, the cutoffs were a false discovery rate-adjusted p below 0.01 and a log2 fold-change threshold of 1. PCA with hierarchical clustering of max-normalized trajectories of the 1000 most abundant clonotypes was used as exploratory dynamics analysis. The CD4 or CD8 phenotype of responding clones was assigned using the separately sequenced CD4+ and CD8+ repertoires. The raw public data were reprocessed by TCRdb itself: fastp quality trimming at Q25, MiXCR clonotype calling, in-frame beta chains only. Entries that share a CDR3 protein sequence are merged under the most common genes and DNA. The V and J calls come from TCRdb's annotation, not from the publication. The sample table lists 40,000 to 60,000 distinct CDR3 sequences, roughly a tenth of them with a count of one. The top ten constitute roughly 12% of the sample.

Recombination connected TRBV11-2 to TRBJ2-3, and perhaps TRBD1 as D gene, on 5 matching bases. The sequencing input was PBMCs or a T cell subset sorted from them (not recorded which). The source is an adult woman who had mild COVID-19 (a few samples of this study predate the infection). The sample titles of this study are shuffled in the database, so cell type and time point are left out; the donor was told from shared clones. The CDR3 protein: CASSSTVTRRPFTDTQYF. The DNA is TGTGCCAGCAGCTCGACAGTTACCCGCCGTCCTTTCACAGATACGCAGTATTTT.